What follows describes a single TCR beta chain. From germline, CDR1 is MNHEY and CDR2 SVGAGI. V was trimmed by 0 bases and J by 13 bases, leaving 15 bases between them. The CDR3 length is 13 residues. This record belongs to a study of blood T cell repertoires in COVID-19. At the level of the study: Acute and convalescent COVID-19 samples came from the United States, Italy and Spain.

Original analysis: Scientists estimated how many nucleated cells there were by amplifying reference gene primers. The assay was immunoSEQ multiplex PCR, and TCRdb's table has in-frame clones only and misses some. Clone size and V and J calls were adopted from that table, with D and trimming inferred from the DNA. The sample consists of more than 70,000 clones, 89% of them appearing once. The specimen was peripheral blood. The chain employs TRBV6-5 and TRBJ1-2; D unclear. The receptor's source is a man aged 50 to 60 with acute or convalescent COVID-19. As DNA, the CDR3 is TGTGCCAGCAGTTACTCTTTTACCAGGATGACCACCTTC. Amino acid sequence: CASSYSFTRMTTF.